This T cell receptor beta chain stems from a study of CD8+CD57+ T cells in acquired aplastic anemia. Genomic DNA served as template for TCR beta VDJ and CDR3 profiling. TCRdb called the reads again in MiXCR, with one record for every CDR3 protein. The sample lists about 190,000 distinct CDR3 sequences; around half were seen once. V was trimmed by 4 bases and J by 1 base, leaving 23 bases between them. Germline V gene lookup returns CDR1 SGHAT and CDR2 FQNNGV. This CDR3 is 18 amino acids long. This clonotype came up many times. The source material was sorted CD4+, CD8+, or CD8+CD57+ T cells (not recorded which) from PBMCs. The chain employs TRBV11-2 and TRBJ2-7, with D perhaps TRBD2 (5 bases). The sequence was obtained from a human donor in good health, serving as a control. The DNA of the CDR3 is TGTGCCAGCAGCTCCAGACGGGGTACCAAACCTTTTTCCTACGAGCAGTACTTC. It is translated as CASSSRRGTKPFSYEQYF.